Listed here are 9 T cell receptor beta chains from one sample, sequenced in a study of Graves' ophthalmopathy and Graves' hyperthyroidism (dated by TCRdb to about 2018). The listed sequencing device is Illumina HiSeq 2000. For repertoire sequencing, TCR beta CDR3 regions were amplified from RNA transcripts. The first round of RT-PCR was done with HTBI primers and the Qiagen OneStep RT-PCR kit, and was followed by a second round of multiplex PCR, then size selection and purification. TCRdb ran its own pipeline on the public reads, namely fastp trimming at Q25 and MiXCR clone calling, and kept in-frame beta chains. Entries are consolidated by CDR3 protein sequence, retaining the most common genes and DNA. This sample holds 740,000 or so distinct CDR3 sequences; approximately 40% were observed only once. 44% of the sample goes to the ten largest clones. The sample comprised peripheral blood. These receptors were obtained from an adult man with Graves' ophthalmopathy.

The rearrangement joins TRBV7-2 to TRBJ2-5, with TRBD1 matching 9 bases. Germline CDR1 reads SGHTA; CDR2 reads FQGNSA. This CDR3 is built from 15 residues. The V gene end was trimmed by 3 bases and the J gene end by 5 bases; junction bases not matched to a gene: 7. DNA for the CDR3: TGTGCCAGCAGCTTGGGGACAGGGCCGCCGGAGACCCAGTACTTC. Its protein is CASSLGTGPPETQYF. The variable domain in full, with the rest retrieved from reference TRBV7-2 and TRBJ2-5, is GAGVSQSPSNKVTEKGKDVELRCDPISGHTALYWYRQSLGQGLEFLIYFQGNSAPDKSGLPSDRFSAERTGGSVSTLTIQRTQQEDSAVYLCASSLGTGPPETQYFGPGTRLLVL.

The chain carries TRBV20-1 and TRBJ2-7; TRBD2 is a possible D gene (7 bases). The CDR3 sequence is 12 residues long. Germline loops: CDR1 DFQATT, CDR2 SNEGSKA (reference sequence). CDR3 sequence: CIMRGGAHEQYF. The CDR3 bases are TGCATCATGAGGGGGGGGGCCCACGAGCAGTACTTC.

This clonotype has just a few counts. V and J are TRBV7-9 and TRBJ1-2, with 12 nucleotides matching TRBD1. V lost 4 bases, J lost 7 bases, and 7 bases stayed unmatched. The CDR3 spans 15 residues. CDR1 is SEHNR and CDR2 is FQNEAQ in the germline V gene (reference sequence). This chain's CDR3 is CASSSGQGASVGYTF. CDR3 nucleotide sequence: TGTGCCAGCAGCTCGGGACAGGGGGCGTCTGTTGGCTACACCTTC.

Turning to this clonotype: A read error may account for a junction end that differs from germline. The rearrangement uses TRBV7-9 and TRBJ2-7; TRBD2 matches 11 bases. The CDR3 contains 18 residues. The germline V gene has CDR1 SEHNR and CDR2 FQNEAQ (reference sequence). CDR3 amino acids: CAGSSGLAVPGVSYEQYF. In DNA, the CDR3 is TGTGCCGGCAGCTCGGGACTAGCGGTACCGGGAGTTTCCTACGAGCAGTACTTC. Based on the CDR3 plus reference TRBV7-9 and TRBJ2-7, the full variable domain is DTGVSQNPRHKITKRGQNVTFRCDPISEHNRLYWYRQTLGQGPEFLTYFQNEAQLEKSRLLSDRFSAERPKGSFSTLEIQRTEQGDSAMYLCAGSSGLAVPGVSYEQYFGPGTRLTVT.

This clonotype showed up many times. J is TRBJ2-7 and V is TRBV29-1, with unresolved D. Trimming took 4 bases from V and 3 from J, leaving 10 bases between them. Germline CDR1 SQVTM, CDR2 ANQGSEA. CDR3 size: 12 residues. The DNA for the CDR3 is TGCAGCGTTGGACCCAAAATCTACGAGCAGTACTTC. It yields the protein CSVGPKIYEQYF.

The rearrangement links TRBV7-2 to TRBJ1-4, with 8 bases aligning to TRBD1. V lost 5 bases to trimming and J lost 5 bases; unmatched junction nucleotides: 7. Germline loops: CDR1 SGHTA, CDR2 FQGNSA. The CDR3 is 15 residues long. The CDR3 bases are TGTGCCAGCAGCGGGTCAGGGGGCCTGAATGAAAAACTGTTTTTT. Translation: CASSGSGGLNEKLFF.

The chain has TRBV7-2 and TRBJ2-7; no reliable D call. This CDR3 has 14 residues. In germline, CDR1 is SGHTA, CDR2 FQGNSA. With 5 bases removed from V and 2 bases from J, the gap between germline ends came to 13 bases. CDR3 sequence: CASSTSYLTYEQYF. The DNA for the CDR3 is TGTGCCAGCAGCACCAGCTACTTAACCTACGAGCAGTACTTC.

J is TRBJ2-7 and V is TRBV4-2; 9 bases are a match to TRBD1. This CDR3 contains 16 residues. V was pared by 3 bases and J by 3 bases, with 9 bases of the junction left unmatched. Germline loops: CDR1 LGHNA, CDR2 YNFKEQ. CDR3 sequence (DNA): TGTGCCAGCAGCCAGCCTCGGGGACAGGGATACTACGAGCAGTACTTC. It translates to CASSQPRGQGYYEQYF.

The table lists this clonotype with many counts. This rearrangement joins TRBV25-1 to TRBJ2-5, with TRBD2 as a possible D gene (6 bases). The length of the CDR3 is 15 residues. Germline CDR1 is MGHDK and CDR2 is SYGVNS. V was trimmed by 2 bases and J by 4 bases, leaving 14 bases between them. The chain's CDR3 is CASSEKRGVAETQYF. The CDR3 DNA reads as TGTGCCAGCAGTGAAAAACGCGGGGTTGCAGAGACCCAGTACTTC.